This T cell receptor beta chain was captured in a study of blood T cells in healthy people across ages. Study-wide findings and caveats: Per-million-T-cell TCR beta diversity fell roughly linearly with age. Using unsorted PBMCs precluded a conclusive naive versus antigen-experienced comparison. Higher diversity, along with more naive CD4+ cells, distinguished long-lived donors from aged donors.

CDR3 size: 17 residues. The V and J ends lost 0 bases and 0 bases, in that order; junction bases with no gene match: 6. Germline values: CDR1 SGHRS, CDR2 YFSETQ. A sample-barcoded 5' primer and a J-beta primer mix were used in a second PCR of about 7 to 12 cycles. MiXCR, run by TCRdb on the 5' RACE reads, gives a single entry per CDR3 protein. The sample lists hundreds of thousands of distinct CDR3 sequences, more than 40% occurring once. About this clonotype itself: Antigen specificity is unknown.

The total RNA that was extracted per sample amounted to at least 5 micrograms. The V call is TRBV5-1, the J call TRBJ2-3; TRBD1 matches 8 bases. The specimen sequenced was blood. This receptor was taken from a man aged 55 to 69 in good health. CDR3 coding DNA: TGCGCCAGCAGCTTGGGCATCGGGACAGGAAGCACAGATACGCAGTATTTT. The encoded protein is CASSLGIGTGSTDTQYF.